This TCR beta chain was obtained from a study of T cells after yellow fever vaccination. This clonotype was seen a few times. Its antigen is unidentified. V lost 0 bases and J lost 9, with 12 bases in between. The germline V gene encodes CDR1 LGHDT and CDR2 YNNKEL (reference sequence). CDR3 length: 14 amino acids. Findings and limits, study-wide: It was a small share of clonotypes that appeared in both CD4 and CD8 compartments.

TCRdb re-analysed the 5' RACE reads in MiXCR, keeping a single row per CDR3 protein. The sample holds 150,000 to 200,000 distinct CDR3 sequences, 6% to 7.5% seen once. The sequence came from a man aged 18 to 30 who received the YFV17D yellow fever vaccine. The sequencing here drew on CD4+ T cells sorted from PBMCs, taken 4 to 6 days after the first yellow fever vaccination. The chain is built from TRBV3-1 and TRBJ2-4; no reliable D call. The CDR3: CASSQELRSAIQYF. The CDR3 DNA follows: TGTGCCAGCAGCCAAGAATTGAGGTCGGCCATTCAGTACTTC.